Listed below are T cell receptor beta chains from one sample, sequenced in a study of cytomegalovirus exposure and HLA in healthy donors. TCRdb keeps only in-frame clones here, not all; method: immunoSEQ multiplex PCR. Of about 130,000 clones in the sample, around 80% are singletons; the top ten hold 2% to 2.5%. Sample: PBMCs. Source of these receptors: a man between 18 and 29 years old in good health and CMV-seronegative. Each CDR3 is given with its conserved first and last residue. D genes are given only for firm matches. Some rows mark clone size as missing; the rest say once, few, many or name a class of expanded clone.

clone_size,d_call,j_call,v_call,cdr3_nt,cdr3_aa
few,TRBD1,TRBJ1-1,TRBV13,TGTGCCAGCAGCCCGGGACAGGGGGCGGGTGACACTGAAGCTTTCTTT,CASSPGQGAGDTEAFF
.,.,TRBJ1-1,TRBV5-1,TGCGCCAGCAGCTTCGCAGGAATCGGGAACACTGAAGCTTTCTTT,CASSFAGIGNTEAFF
.,.,TRBJ2-3,TRBV6-5,TGTGCCAGCAGTCAGACAAGGTGGGGCACAGATACGCAGTATTTT,CASSQTRWGTDTQYF
.,TRBD2,TRBJ2-3,TRBV18,TGTGCCAGCTCACCACTAGCGGGAGGGATAACAGATACGCAGTATTTT,CASSPLAGGITDTQYF
.,TRBD2,TRBJ2-2,TRBV7-3,TGTGCCAGCAGCCCACGACTAGCTCACGCCGGGGAGCTGTTTTTT,CASSPRLAHAGELFF
.,TRBD2,TRBJ2-5,TRBV7-8,TGTGCCAGCAGCCTAAGACTAGCGGGTTTCCAAGAGACCCAGTACTTC,CASSLRLAGFQETQYF
.,TRBD1,TRBJ1-2,TRBV19,TGTGCCAGTAGTTCACAGGGGACGACCAACATTAACTATGGCTACACCTTC,CASSSQGTTNINYGYTF
.,TRBD2,TRBJ2-2,TRBV7-9,TGTGCCAGCAGCTTGGGGGGGTCTTACACCGGGGAGCTGTTTTTT,CASSLGGSYTGELFF
.,.,TRBJ1-5,TRBV5-8,TGTGCCAGCAGCTTAGGGGGGGGCCAGCATTTT,CASSLGGGQHF
.,TRBD1,TRBJ2-5,TRBV11-2,TGTGCCAGCAGCCCGGGACAGAGAAGACAAGAGACCCAGTACTTC,CASSPGQRRQETQYF
.,.,TRBJ2-2,TRBV7-9,TGTGCCAGCAGCTTACGGCCTCAGGTGGGCACAAACACCGGGGAGCTGTTTTTT,CASSLRPQVGTNTGELFF
.,.,TRBJ1-3,TRBV30,TGTGCCTGGAGTTACTCTGGAAACACCATATATTTT,CAWSYSGNTIYF
.,.,TRBJ1-5,TRBV4-1,TGCGCCAGCAGCCAGAAAGGAGGGTTGATAGGTGGGGCTCAGCCCCAGCATTTT,CASSQKGGLIGGAQPQHF
.,.,TRBJ2-6,TRBV7-2,TGTGCCAGCAGCTTAATACGGGGTCTAGGTGGGGCCAACGTCCTGACTTTC,CASSLIRGLGGANVLTF
.,TRBD1,TRBJ1-1,TRBV10-3,TGTGCCATCAGTCTACAGGGGTTTAACACTGAAGCTTTCTTT,CAISLQGFNTEAFF
.,TRBD2,TRBJ2-1,TRBV9,TGTGCCAGCAGCTCCTCCGCGGTCGCGGGAGGGGGTAATGAGCAGTTCTTC,CASSSSAVAGGGNEQFF
once,.,TRBJ1-5,TRBV30,TGTGCCTGGAGAGGGGGGGGGAATCAGCCCCAGCATTTT,CAWRGGGNQPQHF
.,TRBD2,TRBJ2-6,TRBV30,TGTGCCTGGAGTGTCTTTTCAAGCGGGAGGTTATCTGGGGCCAACGTCCTGACTTTC,CAWSVFSSGRLSGANVLTF
.,TRBD2,TRBJ2-3,TRBV7-9,TGTGCCAGCAGCTTTCTGCGACTAGCGGGAGTCGATACGCAGTATTTT,CASSFLRLAGVDTQYF
.,.,TRBJ2-1,TRBV5-4,TGTGCCAGCAGTAAGCGGGTGAGCTCCTACAATGAGCAGTTCTTC,CASSKRVSSYNEQFF
.,TRBD1,TRBJ1-5,TRBV19,TGTGCCAGCACCTTTGGGACAGGCAATCAGCCCCAGCATTTT,CASTFGTGNQPQHF
.,TRBD2,TRBJ2-1,TRBV5-4,TGTGCCAGCAGGGCTAGCGGGCCGGGGAGCTCCTACAATGAGCAGTTCTTC,CASRASGPGSSYNEQFF
.,TRBD1,TRBJ1-1,TRBV19,TGTGCCAGTAGTGCAAATCAAAGGGGGCCCATAAACACTGAAGCTTTCTTT,CASSANQRGPINTEAFF
.,TRBD2,TRBJ2-1,TRBV4-3,TGCGCCAGCAGCCAAGGACGAGCGGGAGGGAGCTCCTACAATGAGCAGTTCTTC,CASSQGRAGGSSYNEQFF
.,.,TRBJ1-1,TRBV7-2,TGTGCCAGCAGCTTAGGGGCACTGTTGAACACTGAAGCTTTCTTT,CASSLGALLNTEAFF
few,TRBD1,TRBJ2-1,TRBV4-3,TGCGCCAGCAGCCAAGTTTCCCTGGGACAGGGGAAGAATGAGCAGTTCTTC,CASSQVSLGQGKNEQFF
.,.,TRBJ1-1,TRBV18,TGTGCCAGCTCACCAATTACACGAAACACTGAAGCTTTCTTT,CASSPITRNTEAFF
.,.,TRBJ2-3,TRBV5-1,TGCGCCAGCAGCTTGCTCACAGGCACAGATACGCAGTATTTT,CASSLLTGTDTQYF
.,.,TRBJ1-4,TRBV2,TGTGCCAGTAACAGGGAGAGCAGTATTGAAAAACTGTTTTTT,CASNRESSIEKLFF